This T cell receptor (beta chain) was captured in a study of T cell changes during pregnancy in multiple sclerosis. TCRdb's copy holds only in-frame clones and misses some; the assay was immunoSEQ multiplex PCR. The top ten hold 3.5% of the sample, which has some 83,000 clones, about nine tenths seen once. The V gene end was trimmed by 8 bases and the J gene end by 3 bases; junction bases not matched to a gene: 9. The V gene's germline CDR1 is MDHEN and CDR2 SYDVKM. CDR3 length equals 14 residues. The chain employs TRBV28 and TRBJ2-7, with TRBD1 identical over 8 bases. This sequence was found in a female donor in good health, serving as a control in a pregnancy study. Some clones in this sample may be carry-over from other donors' samples. Sequencing used PBMCs, obtained in the first trimester of pregnancy. CDR3 sequence: CASGPGQEFYEQYF. The DNA of the CDR3 is TGTGCCAGCGGCCCGGGACAGGAATTCTACGAGCAGTACTTC.